These T cell receptor beta chains were read from a single sample in a study of OX40 agonist ivuxolimab in advanced cancers. TCRdb's copy holds only in-frame clones and misses some; the assay was immunoSEQ multiplex PCR. Here the sample spans about 12,000 clones, about 81% being singletons. Sequenced here: CD4+ or CD8+ T cells sorted from blood, sampled in a trial of the OX40 agonist ivuxolimab. These receptors were collected from an adult with an advanced solid tumor such as melanoma, head and neck, liver or kidney cancer. CDR3s include the opening cysteine and the closing phenylalanine or tryptophan.

v_gene	len	j_gene	CDR3aa
TRBV7-9	13	TRBJ1-2	CASSQGLNYGYTF
TRBV9	14	TRBJ2-1	CASSVEASFGEQFF
TRBV11-1	14	TRBJ1-2	CASSSGPSAWGYTF
TRBV28	13	TRBJ1-1	CASTTGTNTEAFF
TRBV10-1	18	TRBJ1-2	CASSESGASAGANYGYTF
TRBV10-1	16	TRBJ2-3	CASSESNSGVHGTQYF
TRBV7-8	15	TRBJ1-1	CASSLDSALNTEAFF
TRBV28	16	TRBJ2-1	CASTVLTPGGYNEQFF
TRBV30	13	TRBJ2-7	CAWAFGGGYEQYF
TRBV27	15	TRBJ1-6	CASSSQGGNRSPLHF
TRBV4-3	15	TRBJ1-5	CASSQDRGPVQPQHF
TRBV29-1	13	TRBJ2-7	CSVEAGTEYEQYF
TRBV27	18	TRBJ2-2	CASSSLVPGQGNTGELFF
TRBV28	18	TRBJ2-1	CASSRGTGEFRVYNEQFF
TRBV4-1	13	TRBJ1-1	CASSQELSTEAFF
TRBV7-9	14	TRBJ2-7	CASSSRTGTGEQYF
TRBV28	15	TRBJ2-3	CASSTGLSVQDTQYF
TRBV27	13	TRBJ2-7	CASRPTVSYEQYF
TRBV27	13	TRBJ2-7	CASSGTGDYEQYF
TRBV10-3	12	TRBJ2-2	CAISGVPGELFF
TRBV28	17	TRBJ2-7	CASSRNRVLAGSYEQYF
TRBV4-3	17	TRBJ1-2	CASSQDFPGGSNYGYTF
TRBV10-3	18	TRBJ2-3	CAISDQPGLAGEKDTQYF
TRBV25-1	14	TRBJ2-7	CASSDANRQYEQYF
TRBV14	13	TRBJ2-7	CASSQTRTYEQYF
TRBV18	13	TRBJ2-1	CASSRTDYNEQFF
TRBV5-1	13	TRBJ2-7	CASSWGLHYEQYF
TRBV6-5	15	TRBJ2-7	CASSYLGKPTYEQYF
TRBV16	16	TRBJ2-7	CASSHPGSRDPYEQYF
TRBV5-4	12	TRBJ2-7	CASSLGGYEQYF
TRBV7-9	10	TRBJ1-2	CASGTGSYTF
TRBV10-2	15	TRBJ2-2	CASNFAGVNTGELFF
TRBV27	15	TRBJ1-6	CASTRGDGTNSPLHF
TRBV7-9	15	TRBJ2-5	CASSLDDFNQETQYF
TRBV7-2	15	TRBJ2-1	CASSWLAGGYNEQFF
TRBV4-2	14	TRBJ2-2	CASSLVSPTGELFF
TRBV5-4	15	TRBJ2-7	CASSGNWAGTNEQYF
TRBV5-6	15	TRBJ2-1	CASSSEAGFYNEQFF
TRBV2	16	TRBJ1-2	CASSGTGQGSIYGYTF
TRBV2	14	TRBJ2-7	CASSGLGEIYEQYF
TRBV6-6	11	TRBJ1-1	CASSPGVEAFF
TRBV7-9	13	TRBJ1-3	CASSLGPLDTIYF
TRBV4-2	15	TRBJ2-7	CASSQDPGTIHEQYF
TRBV28	13	TRBJ1-4	CASSYRAEEKLFF
TRBV5-5	13	TRBJ2-1	CASSPSTYNEQFF
TRBV28	17	TRBJ2-1	CASRRGGMTGRIGEQFF
TRBV2	13	TRBJ2-7	CASKSGNPYEQYF
TRBV2	11	TRBJ2-7	CASSDAYEQYF
TRBV28	15	TRBJ2-2	CASSLYPGRTGELFF
TRBV5-6	13	TRBJ1-1	CASSFPGAAEAFF
TRBV2	15	TRBJ2-1	CASSEALGGRDEQFF
TRBV7-9	14	TRBJ2-5	CASSQSGPQETQYF
TRBV9	15	TRBJ1-2	CASSPSGEATYGYTF
TRBV6-5	11	TRBJ2-1	CASSYGSVQFF
TRBV28	12	TRBJ2-3	CASSLWADTQYF
TRBV6-1	17	TRBJ2-1	CASSDPISGTTYNEQFF
TRBV15	17	TRBJ1-4	CATSRDRGGATNEKLFF
TRBV6-5	15	TRBJ2-7	CASSQTGSSSYEQYF
TRBV14	16	TRBJ2-7	CASSLSASGRFYEQYF